One and the same sample provided the 13 T cell receptor beta chains below, sequenced in a study of CD8 T cells in ankylosing spondylitis. Using its own MiXCR run on the 5' RACE reads, TCRdb lists one record per CDR3 protein. The sample lists 150,000 to 200,000 distinct CDR3 sequences; 15% to 20% were seen once. The sample consisted of blood, either unsorted or a sorted T cell fraction (not recorded which). The receptors here all came from a male donor aged 10-30 years with ankylosing spondylitis or in good health (not recorded which).

This clonotype was seen repeatedly, ten times or more. J is TRBJ2-3 and V is TRBV5-1, with a weak D call TRBD1 (6 bases). V was shortened by 0 bases and J by 2 bases, with 13 bases between the two germline ends. CDR3 size: 16 residues. Looked up from germline, CDR1 is SGHRS and CDR2 is YFSETQ. CDR3 nucleotide sequence: TGCGCCAGCAGCTTGGGGCCAGGGGTTTCCACAGATACGCAGTATTTT. This encodes CASSLGPGVSTDTQYF.

In this sample, this clonotype turned up many times. The gene calls are TRBV24-1 and TRBJ2-2, with D hard to call. CDR1 and CDR2 from the germline V gene are KGHDR and SFDVKD. This CDR3 has 15 amino acids. Between the trimmed V and J ends, which lost 3 bases and 6 bases, there was a span of 13 bases. This CDR3 reads CATSDDHLDAGELFF. The CDR3, as DNA: TGTGCCACCAGTGATGACCATTTGGACGCCGGGGAGCTGTTTTTT.

This clonotype was detected many times. This chain links TRBV7-9 with TRBJ2-7; no reliable D call. CDR3 length: 15 amino acids. Germline CDR1 and CDR2: SEHNR and FQNEAQ (reference sequence). The CDR3 DNA follows: TGTGCCACCAGCTTAGAAAGAGGTCCCTCCTACGAGCAGTACGTC. Translation gives CATSLERGPSYEQYV.

As for this clonotype: This may arise from a read error, as a much more abundant clone is one base away. The V gene is TRBV4-3, the J gene TRBJ2-7; TRBD2 agrees at 9 bases. This CDR3 spans 17 amino acids. Germline V gene lookup returns CDR1 LGHNA and CDR2 YSLEER. The CDR3 region has the DNA TGCGCCAGCAGCCAGGCTCCCGGGCGGGAGGGCCCCTACGACCAGTACTTC. This encodes CASSQAPGREGPYDQYF.

This clonotype was seen at least ten times. The chain combines TRBV7-8 with TRBJ2-7; the match to TRBD2 covers 9 bases. The CDR3 covers 15 residues. The V gene's germline CDR1 is SGHVS and CDR2 FQNEAQ. V lost 0 bases, J lost 5 bases, and 5 bases stayed unmatched. The CDR3 sequence is CASSLAGLAPHEQYF. CDR3 bases: TGTGCCAGCAGCTTAGCGGGACTAGCTCCCCACGAGCAGTACTTC.

This clonotype appeared many times. The chain links TRBV7-9 to TRBJ2-1, with no clear D. The CDR3 contains 14 residues. V was cut by 1 base and J by 6 bases, with 10 bases left in between. The germline V gene has CDR1 SEHNR and CDR2 FQNEAQ (reference sequence). The CDR3 nucleotides read TGTGCCAGCAGCTTAGTAATCGCCGGCAATGAGCAGTTCTTC. Translating gives CASSLVIAGNEQFF.

This clonotype was counted at least ten times. The V and J genes are TRBV4-3 and TRBJ2-5; D remains unclear. Trimming took 0 bases from V and 5 from J, leaving 16 bases between them. The germline CDR1 and CDR2 sequences are LGHNA and YSLEER. This CDR3 contains 16 residues. CDR3 DNA: TGCGCCAGCAGCCAAGATGGACCAGTTCGGGCGGAGACCCAGTACTTC. Translation: CASSQDGPVRAETQYF.

The sample holds many counts of this clonotype. This chain joins TRBV18 and TRBJ2-7; 7 nucleotides match TRBD1. The CDR3 contains 14 residues. Per germline, CDR1 KGHSH and CDR2 LQKENI. V trimming: 6 bases; J trimming: 5 bases; junction bases outside the gene matches: 10. This CDR3 reads CASSPLDRTHEQYF. DNA of the CDR3: TGTGCCAGCTCTCCGTTGGACAGGACCCACGAGCAGTACTTC.

This clonotype showed up many times. The J gene is TRBJ2-4, the V gene TRBV5-6; D might be TRBD1 (5 bases). The germline V and J ends were trimmed by 0 bases and 10 bases, with 8 bases remaining between them. The length of the CDR3 is 12 residues. The germline gives CDR1 SGHDT, CDR2 YYEEEE. CDR3 in amino acids: CASSLGGLIQYF. The CDR3 DNA reads as TGTGCCAGCAGCTTGGGGGGCCTAATTCAGTACTTC.

In this sample, this clonotype turned up many times. This chain links TRBV4-2 with TRBJ2-2, with TRBD2 matching over 10 bases. There are 15 residues in the CDR3. J lost 8 bases, V lost 4 bases, and 7 bases had no gene match. Germline V gene data show CDR1 as LGHNA and CDR2 as YNFKEQ. CDR3 region: CASSLQAGGQGELFF. CDR3 sequence (DNA): TGTGCCAGCAGCCTTCAAGCGGGAGGGCAAGGGGAGCTGTTTTTT.

At least ten counts were recorded for this clonotype. The V call is TRBV5-1, the J call TRBJ2-2; either TRBD1 or TRBD2 may fit D (5 bases each). Germline V gene data show CDR1 as SGHRS and CDR2 as YFSETQ. This CDR3 has 14 residues. V lost 5 bases, J lost 3 bases, and 11 bases lay in between. The CDR3 region has the DNA TGCGCCAGCAGACAGAGGGGAGACACCGGGGAGCTGTTTTTT. Protein product: CASRQRGDTGELFF.

There are many counts of this clonotype. The chain recombines TRBV24-1 with TRBJ2-3, with 10 bases identical to TRBD2. V lost 4 bases, J lost 4 bases, and 10 bases stayed unmatched. Germline V lookup: CDR1 KGHDR, CDR2 SFDVKD. This CDR3 is built from 17 residues. Here the CDR3 reads CATSDQAGGPGSDTQYF. In DNA form, the CDR3 reads TGTGCCACCAGTGACCAAGCGGGAGGGCCGGGGTCAGATACGCAGTATTTT.

This clonotype appeared many times. CDR3 nucleotide sequence: TGTGCCAGCAGCAAAAACTTTGAAGCTTTCTTT. Translation gives CASSKNFEAFF. The V gene is TRBV21-1, the J gene TRBJ1-1. TRBV21-1 is a pseudogene segment. The CDR3 contains 11 residues.